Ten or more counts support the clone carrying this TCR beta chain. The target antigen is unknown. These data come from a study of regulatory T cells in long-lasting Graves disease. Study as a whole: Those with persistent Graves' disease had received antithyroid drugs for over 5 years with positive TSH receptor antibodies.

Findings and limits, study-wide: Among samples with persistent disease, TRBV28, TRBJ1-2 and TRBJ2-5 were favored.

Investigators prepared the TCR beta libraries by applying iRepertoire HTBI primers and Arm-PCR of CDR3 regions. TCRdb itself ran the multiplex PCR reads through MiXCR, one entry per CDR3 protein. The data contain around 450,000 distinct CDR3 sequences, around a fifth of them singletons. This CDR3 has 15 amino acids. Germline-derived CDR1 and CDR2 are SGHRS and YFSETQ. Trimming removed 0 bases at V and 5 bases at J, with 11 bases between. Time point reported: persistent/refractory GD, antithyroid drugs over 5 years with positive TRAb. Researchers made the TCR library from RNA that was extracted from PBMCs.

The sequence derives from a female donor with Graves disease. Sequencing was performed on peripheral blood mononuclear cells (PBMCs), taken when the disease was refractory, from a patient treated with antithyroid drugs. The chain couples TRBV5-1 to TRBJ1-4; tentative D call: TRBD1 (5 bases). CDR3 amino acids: CASSLGGSTNEKLFF. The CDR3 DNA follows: TGCGCCAGCAGCTTGGGGGGGAGTACAAATGAAAAACTGTTTTTT.